The next 27 T cell receptor beta chains were all read from a single sample in a study of CD8 T cells in ankylosing spondylitis. Which antigens these TCRs recognize remains unknown. Study-level points and caveats: Seemingly distinctive of ankylosing spondylitis blood was a TCR beta motif formed by eight highly homologous variants.

In TCRdb, the 5' RACE reads were re-called with MiXCR into one record per CDR3 protein. The data show a few hundred thousand distinct CDR3 sequences, with around 20% seen just once and roughly a sixth held by the top ten. Sequenced input: blood, either unsorted or a sorted T cell fraction (not recorded which). All receptors derive from a male donor with ankylosing spondylitis.

This clonotype has at least ten counts. The V call is TRBV29-1, the J call TRBJ2-7; no clear D. The V gene lost 0 bases and the J gene lost 2 bases, with 17 bases spanning the gap. Germline V lookup: CDR1 SQVTM, CDR2 ANQGSEA. The CDR3 extends over 16 amino acids. CDR3 in DNA: TGCAGCGTTGAAGATCGCGGTTCCGATTCCCCCTACGAGCAGTACTTC. It yields the protein CSVEDRGSDSPYEQYF.

This clonotype appeared a few times. The chain combines TRBV5-1 with TRBJ2-2; TRBD1 is a possible D gene (6 bases). Deletions cut 0 bases from V and 0 bases from J, with 12 bases between. The CDR3 is made up of 17 amino acids. The germline V gene has CDR1 SGHRS and CDR2 YFSETQ. In DNA, the CDR3 is TGCGCCAGCAGCTTGGCCTCTACAGGGTCGAACACCGGGGAGCTGTTTTTT. This sequence encodes CASSLASTGSNTGELFF. Full variable domain (missing parts from reference TRBV5-1 and TRBJ2-2): KAGVTQTPRYLIKTRGQQVTLSCSPISGHRSVSWYQQTPGQGLQFLFEYFSETQRNKGNFPGRFSGRQFSNSRSEMNVSTLELGDSALYLCASSLASTGSNTGELFFGEGSRLTVL.

This clonotype was observed many times. The chain uses TRBV11-2 and TRBJ1-2, with D possibly matching TRBD1 (5 bases). V lost 1 base and J 0 bases, leaving 9 bases between the germline ends. CDR1 is SGHAT, CDR2 FQNNGV, per germline. This CDR3 has 15 residues. The CDR3 region has the DNA TGTGCCAGCAGCTTAGGGGGCAGTTCTAACTATGGCTACACCTTC. Translating gives CASSLGGSSNYGYTF. The variable domain in full, with the rest retrieved from reference TRBV11-2 and TRBJ1-2, is EAGVAQSPRYKIIEKRQSVAFWCNPISGHATLYWYQQILGQGPKLLIQFQNNGVVDDSQLPKDRFSAERLKGVDSTLKIQPAKLEDSAVYLCASSLGGSSNYGYTFGSGTRLTVV.

This clonotype was seen a few times. The chain couples TRBV5-1 to TRBJ2-1, with TRBD2 matching over 13 bases. This CDR3 is built from 14 residues. J lost 9 bases, V lost 4 bases, and 4 bases had no gene match. The germline V gene has CDR1 SGHRS and CDR2 YFSETQ. Here the CDR3 reads CASSGTSGIVEQFF. DNA of the CDR3: TGCGCCAGCAGCGGGACTAGCGGGATTGTTGAGCAGTTCTTC.

The chain employs TRBV12-3 or TRBV12-4 and TRBJ1-1; tentative D call: TRBD1 (5 bases). The ends were cut back, 1 base at V and 6 bases at J, with 6 bases in the middle. The CDR3 covers 12 residues. CDR3 amino acids: CASSLVGAEAFF. Here the CDR3 DNA reads TGTGCCAGCAGTTTAGTGGGGGCTGAAGCTTTCTTT.

The gene calls are TRBV3-1 and TRBJ1-5; D remains unclear. CDR1 is LGHDT, CDR2 YNNKEL, per germline (reference sequence). Trimming stripped 1 base from V and 2 bases from J, with 9 bases between. The CDR3 sequence is 15 residues long. The CDR3 is CASSQAHGGNQPQHF. CDR3 DNA: TGTGCCAGCAGCCAAGCCCACGGCGGCAATCAGCCCCAGCATTTT.

The V call is TRBV30, the J call TRBJ1-1; 7 nucleotides match TRBD1. Unmatched junction bases numbered 15, after V lost 5 bases and J lost 3 bases. The germline CDR1 and CDR2 sequences are GTSNPN and SVGIG (reference sequence). There are 16 residues in the CDR3. CDR3 in DNA: TGTGCCTGGTCAAAGGGGCGACAGGGTTTGTACACTGAAGCTTTCTTT. Protein sequence: CAWSKGRQGLYTEAFF.

In nucleotides, the CDR3 is TGTGCCAGTACCACGACTAGCACACCCAGCACAGATACGCAGTATTTT. Its protein product is CASTTTSTPSTDTQYF. The genes are TRBV19 and TRBJ2-3; 7 nucleotides line up with TRBD2. Trimming at V came to 7 bases and at J to 0 bases, leaving 10 bases not matched to a gene. The CDR3 covers 16 residues. Looked up from germline, CDR1 is LNHDA and CDR2 is SQIVND (reference sequence).

This clonotype appeared a single time. The rearrangement joins TRBV19 to TRBJ1-5; possibly TRBD1 for D (5 bases). The CDR3 loop spans 15 amino acids. V lost 9 bases, J lost 2 bases, and 17 bases lay in between. The germline gives CDR1 LNHDA, CDR2 SQIVND (reference sequence). The CDR3 DNA sequence: TGTGCCAGCCATACTGGGTCACAGGGCAATCAGCCCCAGCATTTT. The encoded protein is CASHTGSQGNQPQHF. Full variable domain (rest looked up from reference TRBV19 and TRBJ1-5): DGGITQSPKYLFRKEGQNVTLSCEQNLNHDAMYWYRQDPGQGLRLIYYSQIVNDFQKGDIAEGYSVSREKKESFPLTVTSAQKNPTAFYLCASHTGSQGNQPQHFGDGTRLSIL.

CDR3 residues: CASSVERGVGETQYF. The CDR3 nucleotides are TGTGCCAGCAGCGTAGAACGCGGGGTCGGGGAGACCCAGTACTTC. The chain uses TRBV9 and TRBJ2-5, with a weak D call TRBD2 (6 bases). With 0 bases removed from V and 5 bases from J, the gap between germline ends came to 14 bases. The CDR3 runs 15 residues. Germline lookup yields CDR1 SGDLS and CDR2 YYNGEE.

V usage is TRBV20-1 and J usage is TRBJ2-1, with 9 bases lining up with TRBD2. The V segment lost 1 base and the J segment 7 bases; nucleotides outside the gene matches: 5. The CDR3 has 14 amino acids. Germline CDR1 and CDR2: DFQATT and SNEGSKA (reference sequence). The CDR3 coding sequence is TGCAGTGCTAGAGTGGAGCGGGAGGTTAATGAGCAGTTCTTC. It yields the protein CSARVEREVNEQFF.

The chain is built from TRBV7-3 and TRBJ2-1, with D perhaps matching TRBD1 (5 bases). Germline lookup yields CDR1 SGHTA and CDR2 FQGTGA. The CDR3 length is 13 residues. V was trimmed by 5 bases and J by 7 bases, leaving 12 bases between them. Written as DNA, the CDR3 is TGTGCCAGCAGCCCAGGGTCCCTGAATGAGCAGTTCTTC. Translated: CASSPGSLNEQFF.

This chain connects TRBV11-1 to TRBJ2-6; perhaps TRBD2 as D (6 bases). Germline assignment: CDR1 SGHAT and CDR2 FQDESV (reference sequence). This CDR3 is 19 amino acids long. With 3 bases removed from V and 2 bases from J, the gap between germline ends came to 20 bases. The CDR3 reads CASSFPRRDRAAGANVLTF. CDR3 DNA: TGTGCCAGCAGCTTCCCGAGGCGGGATCGAGCGGCTGGGGCCAACGTCCTGACTTTC.

This clonotype was found a few times. This chain joins TRBV20-1 and TRBJ2-3; 8 bases line up with TRBD2. With V trimmed by 0 bases and J by 2 bases, 4 bases remained unmatched. From germline, CDR1 is DFQATT and CDR2 SNEGSKA (reference sequence). This CDR3 spans 15 amino acids. The CDR3 bases are TGCAGTGCTAGAGAAGCGGGAGATCTCACAGATACGCAGTATTTT. Residues: CSAREAGDLTDTQYF.

This clonotype was observed a few times. This chain connects TRBV20-1 to TRBJ2-7; tentatively, D is TRBD2 (6 bases). Germline V CDR1 and CDR2: DFQATT, SNEGSKA (reference sequence). This CDR3 has 13 residues. Trimming removed 3 bases from V and 5 bases from J, with 14 bases in between. The DNA of the CDR3 is TGCAGTGCTAGGAGGGGAACGGGGGACGAGCAGTACTTC. This gives the protein CSARRGTGDEQYF.

This chain links TRBV3-1 with TRBJ2-5; no definite D call. There are 11 residues in the CDR3. The germline V gene has CDR1 LGHDT and CDR2 YNNKEL (reference sequence). V dropped 7 bases and J dropped 4 bases, with 7 bases sitting between them. This CDR3 is CASKGGETQYF. CDR3 in DNA: TGTGCCAGCAAGGGTGGAGAGACCCAGTACTTC.

The chain combines TRBV7-9 with TRBJ1-3, with TRBD1 matching over 7 bases. V gave up 4 bases and J gave up 1 base; unmatched junction bases: 10. CDR1 and CDR2 (germline): SEHNR, FQNEAQ (reference sequence). The CDR3 runs 17 residues. CDR3: CASSSGTVRESGNTIYF. CDR3 DNA: TGTGCCAGCAGCTCCGGGACAGTCAGGGAATCTGGAAACACCATATATTTT. Filled out from reference TRBV7-9 and TRBJ1-3, the complete variable domain reads DTGVSQNPRHKITKRGQNVTFRCDPISEHNRLYWYRQTLGQGPEFLTYFQNEAQLEKSRLLSDRFSAERPKGSFSTLEIQRTEQGDSAMYLCASSSGTVRESGNTIYFGEGSWLTVV.

The gene calls are TRBV3-1 and TRBJ2-1; possible D gene TRBD2, 5 bases. This CDR3 has 14 residues. Trimming cost V 3 bases and J 5 bases, with 11 bases left between them. Germline V gene sequence: CDR1 LGHDT, CDR2 YNNKEL (reference sequence). The CDR3 region is CASSQPTGNNEQFF. CDR3 nucleotide sequence: TGTGCCAGCAGCCAGCCTACCGGGAACAATGAGCAGTTCTTC.

V gene TRBV3-1 combines with J gene TRBJ2-2; no clear D gene. The V gene lost 5 bases and the J gene lost 3 bases, with 13 bases spanning the gap. Looked up from germline, CDR1 is LGHDT and CDR2 is YNNKEL (reference sequence). The CDR3 is 15 residues long. The CDR3: CASSATDRYTGELFF. DNA of the CDR3: TGTGCCAGCAGCGCTACAGACCGTTACACCGGGGAGCTGTTTTTT.

Ten or more counts support this clonotype. The chain combines TRBV5-1 with TRBJ2-1, with D uncertain. This CDR3 contains 12 residues. Germline CDR1 reads SGHRS; CDR2 reads YFSETQ. Trimming removed 2 bases at V and 7 bases at J, with 7 bases between. CDR3 coding DNA: TGCGCCAGCAGCTTCTTAGGGAATGAGCAGTTCTTC. Amino acid sequence: CASSFLGNEQFF.

The chain is built from TRBV20-1 and TRBJ1-5; D not certain. Germline assignment: CDR1 DFQATT and CDR2 SNEGSKA (reference sequence). This CDR3 is 16 amino acids long. The V end was cut by 3 bases, the J end by 1 base, with 16 bases between. The CDR3 loop is CSASKMTLRSNQPQHF. The CDR3 DNA reads TGCAGTGCTAGTAAGATGACGCTCCGGAGCAATCAGCCCCAGCATTTT.

With respect to this clonotype: Sequence at one end of the junction differs from germline and may be a read error. The chain is built from TRBV5-5 and TRBJ2-5, with 12 bases aligning to TRBD1. Germline-derived CDR1 and CDR2 are SGHKS and YYEKEE (reference sequence). The CDR3 runs to 15 residues. In nucleotides, the CDR3 is TGTGCCAGCACCTTGGGGACAGGGGGCGGTGAGACCCAGTACTTC. It yields the protein CASTLGTGGGETQYF.

This clonotype occurred a few times. The CDR3 loop is CASSFLLAGENNEQFF. CDR3 coding DNA: TGCGCCAGCAGCTTCTTATTAGCGGGAGAGAACAATGAGCAGTTCTTC. The genes are TRBV5-1 and TRBJ2-1, with 9 positions matching TRBD2. Unmatched junction bases numbered 8, after V lost 2 bases and J lost 5 bases. This CDR3 region has 16 residues. CDR1 is SGHRS and CDR2 is YFSETQ in the germline V gene.

The CDR3 protein is CASSLAPRDRVHNEQFF. Here the CDR3 DNA reads TGTGCCAGCAGCTTAGCGCCCCGGGACAGGGTACACAATGAGCAGTTCTTC. This chain connects TRBV7-2 to TRBJ2-1; 9 bases agree with TRBD1. The ends lost 0 bases at V and 5 bases at J; junction bases unmatched: 8. CDR3 size: 17 residues. Germline-derived CDR1 and CDR2 are SGHTA and FQGNSA.

This clonotype was seen a handful of times. V usage is TRBV12-3 or TRBV12-4 and J usage is TRBJ2-7, with D possibly TRBD2 on 5 matching bases. This CDR3 has 13 amino acids. Trimming pared 3 bases from V and 1 base from J, leaving 7 bases between. The CDR3: CASSFWESYEQYF. CDR3 nucleotide sequence: TGTGCCAGCAGTTTTTGGGAGTCCTACGAGCAGTACTTC.

This clonotype was seen only a few times. This sequence joins TRBV6-1 and TRBJ1-5, with TRBD1 identical over 10 bases. The CDR3 sequence is 15 residues long. From germline, CDR1 is MNHNS and CDR2 SASEGT. With 6 bases clipped from V and 2 bases from J, the junction kept 4 bases outside the gene matches. The DNA for the CDR3 is TGTGCCAGCAGCAAGACAGGGGGCGGCAATCAGCCCCAGCATTTT. Translated: CASSKTGGGNQPQHF.

This clonotype was recorded a few times. The CDR3 here is CASSAPDLAGVRNEQFF. CDR3 DNA: TGTGCCAGCAGCGCTCCCGACCTAGCGGGAGTTAGGAATGAGCAGTTCTTC. V usage is TRBV7-9 and J usage is TRBJ2-1, with 10 bases that match TRBD2. V gave up 5 bases and J gave up 7 bases; unmatched junction bases: 14. Per the germline V gene, CDR1 is SEHNR and CDR2 is FQNEAQ (reference sequence). The CDR3 totals 17 residues. The full variable domain, completed using reference TRBV7-9 and TRBJ2-1, is DTGVSQNPRHKITKRGQNVTFRCDPISEHNRLYWYRQTLGQGPEFLTYFQNEAQLEKSRLLSDRFSAERPKGSFSTLEIQRTEQGDSAMYLCASSAPDLAGVRNEQFFGPGTRLTVL.